This passage covers 20 T cell receptor beta chains from one sample sequenced in a study of T cell responses to AZD1222 COVID-19 vaccine. TCRdb keeps only in-frame clones here, not all; method: immunoSEQ multiplex PCR. The sample includes 200,000 to 250,000 clones, about 93% of them seen just once. The specimen was peripheral blood, collected on day 0 of MenACWY control vaccination. These receptors all come from an adult in good health.

This chain links TRBV6-2 or TRBV6-3 with TRBJ1-1; D ambiguous. The CDR3 runs to 14 residues. With 6 bases removed from V and 8 bases from J, the gap between germline ends came to 19 bases. Per the germline V gene, CDR1 is MNHEY and CDR2 is SVGEGT. The CDR3 nucleotides are TGTGCCAGCAGCCCAGACTACTTAACACTGGAAGCTTTCTTT. Protein: CASSPDYLTLEAFF.

The chain recombines TRBV7-9 with TRBJ1-3; 8 bases map to TRBD1. The germline gives CDR1 SEHNR, CDR2 FQNEAQ (reference sequence). There are 16 residues in the CDR3. V trimming: 2 bases; J trimming: 2 bases; junction bases outside the gene matches: 5. DNA of the CDR3: TGTGCCAGCAGCTTATGGGACAGGTCAACTGGAAACACCATATATTTT. Amino acids: CASSLWDRSTGNTIYF.

Points on this clone: This same CDR3 is encoded by further DNA sequences in the sample. The CDR3 DNA follows: TGTGCCAGCAGTTACTCTGAGGGCTACGAGCAGTACTTC. Protein sequence: CASSYSEGYEQYF. The rearrangement links TRBV6-5 to TRBJ2-7; TRBD2 is a possible D gene (5 bases). V was cut by 0 bases and J by 3 bases, with 6 bases left in between. CDR1 MNHEY and CDR2 SVGAGI come from the germline V gene. The CDR3 loop spans 13 amino acids.

The chain links TRBV6-5 to TRBJ2-7; D may be TRBD1 (5 bases). The CDR3 has 13 residues. Per the germline V gene, CDR1 is MNHEY and CDR2 is SVGAGI. Trimming removed 7 bases at V and 5 bases at J, with 15 bases between. CDR3 sequence: CASIHRPPDEQYF. The CDR3 DNA sequence: TGTGCCAGCATCCACAGGCCCCCGGACGAGCAGTACTTC.

The chain is built from TRBV3-1 (or the pseudogene TRBV3-2) and TRBJ1-2, with no clear D. Germline V CDR1 and CDR2: LGHDT, YNNKEL (reference sequence). The V end was cut by 1 base, the J end by 7 bases, with 7 bases between. The CDR3 sequence is 12 residues long. CDR3 sequence: CASSQVRLGYTF. The CDR3 DNA reads as TGTGCCAGCAGCCAAGTGAGACTTGGCTACACCTTC.

To note about this clone: Other DNA sequences within the sample encode an identical CDR3. The chain combines TRBV5-1 with TRBJ1-1; no reliable D call. This CDR3 contains 14 residues. Germline CDR1 is SGHRS and CDR2 is YFSETQ. V lost 2 bases to trimming and J lost 2 bases, with 10 bases between them. The CDR3 DNA is TGCGCCAGCAGCTTAGCCCCAGCTAACACTGAAGCTTTCTTT. The encoded protein is CASSLAPANTEAFF.

The chain combines TRBV5-4 with TRBJ2-7; TRBD2 might be the D (5 bases). The CDR3 totals 14 residues. The V end lost 4 bases, the J end lost 0 bases, and 11 bases lay between the germline ends. CDR1 and CDR2 (germline): SGHNT, YYREEE (reference sequence). In nucleotides, the CDR3 is TGTGCCAGCAGCGCCAGCGGAAACTCCTACGAGCAGTACTTC. Translating it yields CASSASGNSYEQYF.

The chain recombines TRBV6-4 with TRBJ1-2; TRBD1 matches at 7 bases. V shed 0 bases, J shed 4 bases, and the junction held 8 bases outside the gene matches. Germline CDR1 is MRHNA and CDR2 is SNTAGT. The CDR3 covers 16 residues. The CDR3 sequence: CASSDSIGDSFYGYTF. DNA for the CDR3: TGTGCCAGCAGTGACTCGATAGGGGACAGTTTCTATGGCTACACCTTC.

The CDR3 DNA sequence: TGTGCCAGTACCCCCCCCGGGCAGATGTTATATGGCTACACCTTC. This codes for CASTPPGQMLYGYTF. V is TRBV19 and J is TRBJ1-2; D call uncertain. In germline, CDR1 is LNHDA, CDR2 SQIVND (reference sequence). Deletions cut 7 bases from V and 5 bases from J, with 20 bases between. This CDR3 comprises 15 residues.

The rearrangement joins TRBV3-1 (or the pseudogene TRBV3-2) to TRBJ2-1; 8 nucleotides match TRBD1. The CDR3 loop spans 14 amino acids. Germline CDR1 reads LGHDT; CDR2 reads YNNKEL (reference sequence). V gave up 6 bases and J gave up 10 bases; unmatched junction bases: 11. This CDR3 is CASSTSRGLDEQFF. CDR3 in DNA: TGTGCCAGCAGTACCTCCAGGGGGCTCGACGAGCAGTTCTTC.

This chain connects TRBV5-1 to TRBJ2-7, with D perhaps TRBD1 (6 bases). V lost 0 bases and J lost 2, with 9 bases in between. This CDR3 is 14 amino acids long. Germline V lookup: CDR1 SGHRS, CDR2 YFSETQ. The CDR3 coding sequence is TGCGCCAGCAGCTTGGTACAGGGAACCTACGAGCAGTACTTC. Protein sequence: CASSLVQGTYEQYF.

The V call is TRBV19, the J call TRBJ2-7; no definite D call. The CDR3 is 16 residues long. V shed 6 bases and J shed 4 bases, with 22 bases lying between them. From germline, CDR1 is LNHDA and CDR2 SQIVND (reference sequence). The CDR3 here is CASSPGYRSIKYEQYF. The CDR3 nucleotides are TGTGCCAGTAGCCCGGGCTACAGATCTATAAAATACGAGCAGTACTTC. The variable domain in full, with the rest retrieved from reference TRBV19 and TRBJ2-7, is DGGITQSPKYLFRKEGQNVTLSCEQNLNHDAMYWYRQDPGQGLRLIYYSQIVNDFQKGDIAEGYSVSREKKESFPLTVTSAQKNPTAFYLCASSPGYRSIKYEQYFGPGTRLTVT.

The chain is built from TRBV18 and TRBJ2-1, with D uncertain. In germline, CDR1 is KGHSH, CDR2 LQKENI. The CDR3 has 16 residues. V was shortened by 2 bases and J by 1 base, with 12 bases between the two germline ends. The chain's CDR3 is CASSPTVAGSYNEQFF. CDR3 sequence (DNA): TGTGCCAGCTCACCAACTGTCGCCGGGTCCTACAATGAGCAGTTCTTC.

The V call is TRBV7-9, the J call TRBJ2-4; tentatively, D is TRBD1 or TRBD2 (7 bases each). With 5 bases removed from V and 9 bases from J, the gap between germline ends came to 17 bases. CDR1 and CDR2 from the germline V gene are SEHNR and FQNEAQ (reference sequence). The length of the CDR3 is 14 residues. CDR3 nucleotide sequence: TGTGCCAGCAGCCTAGGAGCGGGACAGACCATTCAGTACTTC. It is translated as CASSLGAGQTIQYF.

The genes are TRBV19 and TRBJ1-2; D is uncertain. The CDR3 is 11 residues long. V was shortened by 9 bases and J by 2 bases, with 7 bases between the two germline ends. From germline, CDR1 is LNHDA and CDR2 SQIVND (reference sequence). CDR3 coding DNA: TGTGCCAGCCAGGTAAACTATGGCTACACCTTC. This translates into CASQVNYGYTF.

V is TRBV7-6 and J is TRBJ1-4; TRBD1 aligns across 7 bases. Unmatched junction bases numbered 9, after V lost 3 bases and J lost 5 bases. The CDR3 consists of 16 residues. From germline, CDR1 is SGHVS and CDR2 FNYEAQ. This chain's CDR3 is CASSFAAGTANEKLFF. DNA for the CDR3: TGTGCCAGCAGCTTTGCCGCCGGGACAGCGAATGAAAAACTGTTTTTT.

The chain carries TRBV28 and TRBJ1-1; D is unclear. The CDR3 spans 12 residues. The V gene's germline CDR1 is MDHEN and CDR2 SYDVKM. The germline V and J ends were trimmed by 6 bases and 8 bases, with 13 bases remaining between them. CDR3 loop: CASSLTEREAFF. DNA for the CDR3: TGTGCCAGCAGCCTGACGGAGAGGGAAGCTTTCTTT.

As DNA, the CDR3 is TGTGCCAGCAGCTTAGCGCCCGGGGACTATGGCTACACCTTC. Its translation: CASSLAPGDYGYTF. The J gene is TRBJ1-2, the V gene TRBV7-6; no clear D. The ends were cut back, 0 bases at V and 3 bases at J, with 8 bases in the middle. The CDR3 extends over 14 amino acids. Germline V gives CDR1 SGHVS, CDR2 FNYEAQ.

The gene calls are TRBV3-1 (or the pseudogene TRBV3-2) and TRBJ2-5; 11 nucleotides line up with TRBD1. Germline V CDR1 and CDR2: LGHDT, YNNKEL (reference sequence). The CDR3 contains 15 residues. V shed 3 bases and J 6 bases; nucleotides not matched to a gene: 6. The DNA of the CDR3 is TGTGCCAGCAGCCACCTGGACAGGGGGCTACAGACCCAGTACTTC. It yields the protein CASSHLDRGLQTQYF.

This sequence joins TRBV5-1 and TRBJ2-3; tentatively, D is TRBD1 (5 bases). The germline V gene encodes CDR1 SGHRS and CDR2 YFSETQ. The CDR3 has 17 amino acids. The V end was cut by 2 bases, the J end by 3 bases, with 19 bases between. CDR3: CASSLGPGQGGTDTQYF. Here the CDR3 DNA reads TGCGCCAGCAGCTTAGGTCCCGGGCAGGGTGGAACAGATACGCAGTATTTT.